This T cell receptor beta chain was identified in a study of CD8 T cells in Susac syndrome. An input of roughly 0.5 to 1 ug of RNA was subjected to reverse transcription using random hexamers. TCRdb reanalysed the immunoSEQ multiplex PCR reads using MiXCR and keeps one entry per CDR3 protein. Of approximately 160,000 distinct CDR3 sequences detected, roughly 92% appear once; the ten largest clones hold approximately 0.094%. There are 12 residues in the CDR3. Unmatched junction bases numbered 1, after V lost 4 bases and J lost 4 bases. The germline V gene encodes CDR1 DFQATT and CDR2 SNEGSKA (reference sequence). Peripheral blood CD8+ and CD4+ T cells were profiled by TCR beta sequencing.

The receptor was derived from a human donor with multiple sclerosis. The rearrangement uses TRBV20-1 and TRBJ2-3; 8 bases map to TRBD2. The material sequenced was CD4+ T cells from PBMCs. The CDR3, as DNA: TGCAGTGCTACGACTAGCGCAGATACGCAGTATTTT. Amino acids: CSATTSADTQYF.